This is a list of T cell receptor beta chains from one sample in a study of blood T cell repertoires in COVID-19. TCRdb keeps only in-frame clones here, not all; method: immunoSEQ multiplex PCR. The data contain roughly 240,000 clones, about nine tenths of them singletons. The sequenced sample consisted of PBMCs or T cells enriched from blood (not recorded which). The receptors here all came from a man over 45 who had been exposed to COVID-19. The CDR3 runs from the conserved cysteine through the conserved F or W. Each record gives: J gene, clone size, D gene, V gene, CDR3 DNA, CDR3 protein. A D gene is named only where the DNA matches it firmly. Clone size is stated in some rows and not others, as once, few, many or a class when expanded.

>TRBJ2-5|NA|TRBD2|TRBV30
TGTGCCTGGAGTGCCAAACTAGCGGGGGGAGAGACCCAGTACTTC
CAWSAKLAGGETQYF
>TRBJ1-1|NA|NA|TRBV10-2
TGCGCCAGCAGTGAGTTGGAACAGGCTTTCTTT
CASSELEQAFF
>TRBJ1-2|NA|TRBD1|TRBV9
TGTGCCAGCAGCAGAGGACAGGGGGAGGACGGCTACACCTTC
CASSRGQGEDGYTF
>TRBJ2-1|once|NA|TRBV6-1
TGTGCCAGCAGTGAAAATAGTTACAGTGAGCAGTTCTTC
CASSENSYSEQFF
>TRBJ1-5|once|TRBD1|TRBV18
TGTGCCAGCTCACCACTGGGACAGGGGGCCGGGCAGCCCCAGCATTTT
CASSPLGQGAGQPQHF
>TRBJ1-3|NA|TRBD1|TRBV24-1
TGTGCCACCAGTGATACACGGGACAGCGGAGGAAACACCATATATTTT
CATSDTRDSGGNTIYF
>TRBJ2-3|NA|NA|TRBV6-6
TGTGCCAGCAGTTACATAGGAGGGGACCACACAGATACGCAGTATTTT
CASSYIGGDHTDTQYF
>TRBJ2-1|NA|TRBD2|TRBV2
TGTGCCAGCGGGCAGCGGGGGGGTATCAATGAGCAGTTCTTC
CASGQRGGINEQFF
>TRBJ2-5|NA|TRBD1|TRBV5-4
TGTGCCAGCAGCTTGGGGGCCTACAGGGGCCAAGAGACCCAGTACTTC
CASSLGAYRGQETQYF
>TRBJ2-1|many|NA|TRBV5-5
TGTGCCAGCAGCTTGGAAAGCGGTTACAATGAGCAGTTCTTC
CASSLESGYNEQFF
>TRBJ2-1|NA|TRBD2|TRBV5-4
TGTGCCAGCACCCGTAGCGGGGGGGCTAGCTCCTACAATGAGCAGTTCTTC
CASTRSGGASSYNEQFF
>TRBJ2-3|NA|NA|TRBV28
TGTGCCAGCAGTTTATCTGTAGATACGCAGTATTTT
CASSLSVDTQYF
>TRBJ1-3|once|NA|TRBV10-3
TGTGCCATCTCTCCGGGTTACTCTGGAAACACCATATATTTT
CAISPGYSGNTIYF
>TRBJ1-1|NA|NA|TRBV7-2
TGTGCCAGCAGCTCAAATCGGGTCAGATCTACGATGAACACTGAAGCTTTCTTT
CASSSNRVRSTMNTEAFF
>TRBJ1-1|NA|NA|TRBV18
TGTGCCAGCTCACCAGCAATCGGACAGCCCAATAGGAACACTGAAGCTTTCTTT
CASSPAIGQPNRNTEAFF
>TRBJ1-1|NA|NA|TRBV30
TGTGCCTGGCAACGACAGCCGAACACTGAAGCTTTCTTT
CAWQRQPNTEAFF
>TRBJ2-1|NA|TRBD2|TRBV5-1
TGCGCCAGCAGCCAATGGACTAGCGGGTCATCCTACAATGAGCAGTTCTTC
CASSQWTSGSSYNEQFF
>TRBJ2-1|NA|TRBD2|TRBV11-2
TGTGCCAGCAGCCCAGGGACGGGACTAAACTACAATGAGCAGTTCTTC
CASSPGTGLNYNEQFF
>TRBJ2-2|once|TRBD2|TRBV5-1
TGCGCCAGCAGCCCGTTTACTAGCGGGGCGACCGGGGAGCTGTTTTTT
CASSPFTSGATGELFF